This T cell receptor beta chain was observed in a study of OX40 agonist ivuxolimab in advanced cancers. At the level of the whole study: The costimulatory receptor OX40 (CD134) was targeted by ivuxolimab, a fully human IgG2 agonistic monoclonal antibody. Intravenous ivuxolimab was administered to patients every 2 weeks at six dose levels: 0.01, 0.1, 0.3, 1.5, 3 and 10 mg/kg. Of the approximately 50 dose-escalation patients, hepatocellular carcinoma was present in around 20, melanoma in some 15, renal cell carcinoma in 9 and head and neck cancer in 9. A male proportion of 82.7% and a mean age of around 60 years, ranging from about 23 to 90, were recorded for the dose-escalation cohort. Prior anti-PD-1, anti-PD-L1 or anti-CTLA-4 therapy was permitted, and approximately 40% of dose-escalation patients had received checkpoint inhibitors. Partial responses occurred in three dose-escalation patients: two with cutaneous melanoma and one with hepatocellular carcinoma. The purpose of peripheral TCRbeta sequencing was to test whether ivuxolimab changed TCR sequence diversity and led to clonal T-cell expansion. The paper describes the monotherapy dose-escalation part (N of about 52 patients) of the phase I trial of ivuxolimab. Here is what the overall study found, with its caveats: Low levels of normalized T-cell clonal expansion were also seen in some nonresponding patients. At doses of 0.1 to 3.0 mg/kg, clonal expansion of both CD4+ and CD8+ T cells in blood was seen between baseline and week 6. On average, CD8+ T cells showed more expanded clones than CD4+ T cells after ivuxolimab. The antigen specificity of the peripheral T cells that underwent clonal expansion was not determined. Partial responders in the 0.1-3.0 mg/kg groups had among the lowest normalized peripheral clonal expansion, especially among CD8+ T cells.

The CDR1 and CDR2 encoded by the germline V gene are LGHNA and YNFKEQ. Cut back by 0 bases and 0 bases, the V and J ends lie 9 bases apart. The CDR3 has 16 amino acids, counting the end cysteine and phenylalanine. Solely the CDR3 DNA is kept, with 48 bases framed from the first base. Genomic DNA was isolated from the sorted cells so that the TCRbeta CDR3 region could be sequenced. TCRbeta CDR3 regions were sequenced using the immunoSEQ Assay. What TCRdb holds here is the immuneACCESS table cut down to in-frame rearrangements. Part of the clones is not present; checked against another copy, under half of the missing clones reflect an unresolved V gene, and the others are unexplained. In this sample the table shows about 72,000 clones, roughly 91% of which occur a single time. Approximately 2.3% of the sample is in the top ten clones. As to this clone: Its antigen is unknown. There are no base qualities to consult, and no much larger clone falls within one base.

The trial excluded patients who had a history of autoimmune disease or who were on systemic immunosuppression. Peripheral blood for TCR sequencing was collected from all dose cohorts at baseline, on cycle 4 day 1, and on cycle 7 day 1. The samples were taken from a phase I, first-in-human, multicenter, open-label dose-escalation trial of ivuxolimab. Adults with locally advanced or metastatic head and neck squamous cell, hepatocellular, melanoma or renal cell carcinoma were enrolled in the trial. Before TCR sequencing, CD4+ and CD8+ T cells were separately sorted from peripheral blood. The TCR originated in an adult with an advanced solid tumor such as melanoma, head and neck, liver or kidney cancer. The chain is assembled from TRBV4-2 and TRBJ1-3; the D gene identity is not certain. Sequencing was performed on CD4+ or CD8+ T cells sorted from blood, taken in a trial of the OX40 agonist ivuxolimab. DNA sequence: TGTGCCAGCAGCCAAGATCAGACCGCCTCTGGAAACACCATATATTTT. This yields the protein CASSQDQTASGNTIYF.